These 20 T cell receptor beta chains share one sample of origin, sequenced in a study of T cell repertoires in cytomegalovirus infection. TCRdb used MiXCR to reprocess the reads, holding one entry per CDR3 protein. The sample holds hundreds of thousands of distinct CDR3 sequences, 25% to 40% seen once. Antigens for these TCRs are unknown. The specimen comprised cultured CD8+ T cells from PBMCs, sampled from culture after CMV antigen stimulation. All receptors derive from a human donor in good health (CMV status not recorded). Some clones in this sample may be carry-over from other donors' samples.

The genes are TRBV28 and TRBJ2-3; weak D call: TRBD2 (7 bases). From germline, CDR1 is MDHEN and CDR2 SYDVKM. The germline V and J ends were trimmed by 7 bases and 6 bases, with 23 bases remaining between them. The CDR3 has 16 amino acids. The CDR3 region is CASTSGGAVGPDTQYF. CDR3 coding DNA: TGTGCCAGCACCTCTGGGGGGGCGGTGGGGCCGGATACGCAGTATTTT.

The chain couples TRBV10-2 to TRBJ1-2; 8 bases fit TRBD1. Germline V gene lookup returns CDR1 WSHSY and CDR2 SAAADI. The CDR3 sequence is 16 residues long. With 7 bases clipped from V and 0 bases from J, the junction kept 10 bases outside the gene matches. The CDR3 reads CASKSGQDYANYGYTF. The CDR3 DNA follows: TGCGCCAGCAAATCGGGACAGGACTACGCTAACTATGGCTACACCTTC.

The chain joins TRBV7-4 to TRBJ2-1; 9 bases are shared with TRBD1. Germline assignment: CDR1 SGHVT and CDR2 SQSDAQ. This CDR3 contains 19 residues. The junction had 16 bases not matched to a gene; V was cut back by 1 base and J by 6 bases. CDR3 residues: CASSLDPTGGAWMSNEQFF. CDR3 DNA: TGTGCCAGCAGCTTAGACCCCACAGGGGGCGCCTGGATGAGCAATGAGCAGTTCTTC.

This clonotype appeared a few times. The chain combines TRBV6-5 with TRBJ2-7; D uncertain. CDR1 and CDR2 (germline): MNHEY, SVGAGI. Trimming stripped 3 bases from V and 6 bases from J, with 15 bases between. There are 14 residues in the CDR3. The CDR3, as DNA: TGTGCCAGCAGTTATGGAGTCGGGTCTGCCGAGCAGTACGTC. This sequence encodes CASSYGVGSAEQYV.

The chain is built from TRBV7-9 and TRBJ2-7; 7 bases map to TRBD1. The germline gives CDR1 SEHNR, CDR2 FQNEAQ (reference sequence). This CDR3 is built from 14 residues. With V trimmed by 5 bases and J by 6 bases, 10 bases remained unmatched. The CDR3 sequence is CASSPPGQSGEQYF. CDR3 nucleotides: TGTGCCAGCAGCCCACCGGGACAGTCGGGCGAGCAGTACTTC.

CDR3 region: CATSGTGRYEQYF. CDR3 DNA sequence: TGTGCCACCAGCGGAACAGGGCGCTACGAGCAGTACTTC. V usage is TRBV15 and J usage is TRBJ2-7, with D perhaps matching TRBD1 (6 bases). Germline lookup yields CDR1 LNHNV and CDR2 YYDKDF (reference sequence). This CDR3 is 13 amino acids long. V gave up 5 bases and J gave up 3 bases, with 11 bases separating them.

This clonotype was found once. The chain couples TRBV19 to TRBJ1-6, with D tentatively TRBD1 (6 bases). Trimming pared 3 bases from V and 6 bases from J, leaving 9 bases between. The CDR3 totals 14 residues. Germline CDR1 and CDR2: LNHDA and SQIVND (reference sequence). The CDR3 loop is CASSMRGPNSPLHF. The DNA of the CDR3 is TGTGCCAGTAGTATGCGGGGGCCTAATTCACCCCTCCACTTT. Variable domain in full (rest from reference TRBV19 and TRBJ1-6): DGGITQSPKYLFRKEGQNVTLSCEQNLNHDAMYWYRQDPGQGLRLIYYSQIVNDFQKGDIAEGYSVSREKKESFPLTVTSAQKNPTAFYLCASSMRGPNSPLHFGNGTRLTVT.

There are many counts of this clonotype. The chain combines TRBV29-1 with TRBJ2-7; D perhaps matches TRBD1 (6 bases). Per the germline V gene, CDR1 is SQVTM and CDR2 is ANQGSEA. CDR3 length: 12 residues. The ends were cut back, 6 bases at V and 3 bases at J, with 12 bases in the middle. Here the CDR3 reads CSVVTDSYEQYV. In DNA, the CDR3 is TGCAGCGTCGTCACGGACAGCTACGAGCAGTACGTC.

This chain links TRBV7-4 with TRBJ2-3; D is undetermined. Looked up from germline, CDR1 is SGHVT and CDR2 is SQSDAQ. Trimming left V 2 bases short and J 3 bases short, with 6 bases between. This CDR3 is 13 amino acids long. The CDR3 reads CASSLPETDTQYF. CDR3 nucleotides: TGTGCCAGCAGCTTACCGGAAACAGATACGCAGTATTTT.

There are a few counts of this clonotype. DNA of the CDR3: TGTGCCAGCAGCATCTCTCGGGGACCGGCGGAGACCCAGTACTTC. Translating gives CASSISRGPAETQYF. V usage is TRBV11-1 and J usage is TRBJ2-5, with D perhaps TRBD1 or TRBD2 (5 bases each). The ends were cut back, 5 bases at V and 5 bases at J, with 18 bases in the middle. CDR1 and CDR2 (germline): SGHAT, FQDESV (reference sequence). The CDR3 is 15 residues long.

This clonotype was found many times. The chain recombines TRBV7-2 with TRBJ2-7; perhaps TRBD2 as D (6 bases). The V end lost 4 bases, the J end lost 5 bases, and 15 bases lay between the germline ends. The germline V gene has CDR1 SGHTA and CDR2 FQGNSA. The CDR3 length is 14 residues. The DNA of the CDR3 is TGTGCCAGCAGCTCCTTGGGGGGATTGGACGAGCAGTACGTC. Translated: CASSSLGGLDEQYV.

This clonotype was counted many times. The chain is built from TRBV27 and TRBJ2-3; D ambiguous. This CDR3 contains 12 residues. Per the germline V gene, CDR1 is MNHEY and CDR2 is SMNVEV (reference sequence). V was pared by 6 bases and J by 4 bases, with 8 bases between. The CDR3 here is CASSPRSDTQYF. CDR3 DNA: TGTGCCAGCAGCCCTCGTTCAGATACGCAGTATTTT.

The rearrangement uses TRBV10-3 and TRBJ2-5, with D perhaps matching TRBD1 or TRBD2 (6 bases each). The germline V gene has CDR1 ENHRY and CDR2 SYGVKD. The CDR3 is 15 amino acids. V lost 2 bases to trimming and J lost 1 base, with 11 bases between them. CDR3 protein: CAISEEGGSQETQYF. The CDR3 DNA follows: TGTGCCATCAGTGAGGAGGGGGGCTCCCAAGAGACCCAGTACTTC.

This clonotype has a handful of counts. This rearrangement joins TRBV7-6 to TRBJ1-1; 9 bases align to TRBD1. The germline gives CDR1 SGHVS, CDR2 FNYEAQ. This CDR3 is built from 18 residues. V lost 5 bases and J lost 4; bases outside the gene matches: 17. CDR3 residues: CASSPGERTGVEGTEAFF. Written as DNA, the CDR3 is TGTGCCAGCAGCCCCGGGGAACGGACAGGGGTAGAGGGCACTGAAGCTTTCTTT.

The chain couples TRBV12-3 or TRBV12-4 to TRBJ2-2; the D call may be TRBD1 or TRBD2 (5 bases each). The CDR3 length is 17 residues. Between the trimmed V and J ends, which lost 4 bases and 0 bases, there was a span of 15 bases. The CDR3 sequence: CASSSPRDRPNTGELFF. CDR3 DNA sequence: TGTGCCAGCAGTTCACCCCGGGACCGCCCGAACACCGGGGAGCTGTTTTTT.

As for this clonotype: Possible read error: a much larger clone is one base away. The CDR3 protein is CASSLVVGIDQPQHF. The CDR3 region has the DNA TGTGCCAGCAGCTTAGTAGTGGGTATCGATCAGCCCCAGCATTTT. The chain uses TRBV7-2 and TRBJ1-5; D is ambiguous. CDR3 length: 15 residues. Per the germline V gene, CDR1 is SGHTA and CDR2 is FQGNSA. Trimming cost V 1 base and J 5 bases, with 12 bases left between them.

The chain carries TRBV20-1 and TRBJ2-7; TRBD1 might be the D (6 bases). This CDR3 contains 16 residues. Trimming shortened V by 2 bases and J by 4 bases, and 21 bases separated the two germline ends. Germline CDR1 and CDR2: DFQATT and SNEGSKA (reference sequence). This CDR3 reads CSARPLHREREYEQYF. In nucleotides, the CDR3 is TGCAGTGCTAGACCTCTACACAGGGAAAGGGAATACGAGCAGTACTTC.

V usage is TRBV7-6 and J usage is TRBJ2-1, with 9 nucleotides matching TRBD2. With V trimmed by 3 bases and J by 3 bases, 3 bases remained unmatched. The CDR3 runs to 15 residues. Looked up from germline, CDR1 is SGHVS and CDR2 is FNYEAQ. The CDR3 is CASSLSLAGYNEQFF. CDR3 coding DNA: TGTGCCAGCAGCTTGTCACTAGCGGGCTACAATGAGCAGTTCTTC.

Concerning this clonotype itself: With a much larger clone just one base away, this may be a read error. The chain employs TRBV7-2 and TRBJ2-1, with 7 bases matching TRBD1. CDR3 length: 14 amino acids. Trimming at V came to 10 bases and at J to 8 bases, leaving 14 bases not matched to a gene. Germline CDR1 is SGHTA and CDR2 is FQGNSA. CDR3 in amino acids: CANRRGQYIDEQFF. The CDR3 coding sequence is TGTGCCAACAGACGGGGACAGTACATCGATGAGCAGTTCTTC.

This clonotype was seen at least ten times. V gene TRBV7-2 combines with J gene TRBJ2-2; D is possibly TRBD2 (6 bases). This CDR3 has 14 amino acids. V lost 8 bases to trimming and J lost 3 bases, with 13 bases between them. The germline gives CDR1 SGHTA, CDR2 FQGNSA. The CDR3 protein is CASPGTLHTGELFF. The CDR3 bases are TGTGCCAGCCCTGGGACTCTTCACACCGGGGAGCTGTTTTTT. The complete variable domain, with remaining parts taken from reference TRBV7-2 and TRBJ2-2, reads GAGVSQSPSNKVTEKGKDVELRCDPISGHTALYWYRQSLGQGLEFLIYFQGNSAPDKSGLPSDRFSAERTGGSVSTLTIQRTQQEDSAVYLCASPGTLHTGELFFGEGSRLTVL.